Presented here are 13 T cell receptor beta chains from one specimen sequenced in a study of blood T cells in healthy people across ages. With a J-beta primer mix and a sample-barcoded 5' primer, a second PCR ran about 6 to 11 cycles. Using its own MiXCR run on the 5' RACE reads, TCRdb lists one record per CDR3 protein. Seen here are roughly 680,000 distinct CDR3 sequences, 45% to 60% observed once, and the top ten hold around an eighth. Sequencing used blood. These receptors came from a woman aged 80 or over in good health.

Written as DNA, the CDR3 is TGTGCCAGCAGTGAAGGGGCTAGCGGGAGGGCGAGTTGGACAGATACGCAGTATTTT. It codes for CASSEGASGRASWTDTQYF. V gene TRBV25-1 combines with J gene TRBJ2-3; 12 bases fit TRBD2. V lost 2 bases, J lost 3 bases, and 12 bases stayed unmatched. The germline gives CDR1 MGHDK, CDR2 SYGVNS. The CDR3 has 19 residues. Filled out from reference TRBV25-1 and TRBJ2-3, the complete variable domain reads EADIYQTPRYLVIGTGKKITLECSQTMGHDKMYWYQQDPGMELHLIHYSYGVNSTEKGDLSSESTVSRIRTEHFPLTLESARPSHTSQYLCASSEGASGRASWTDTQYFGPGTRLTVL.

With regard to this clonotype: This may be a read error: a much more frequent sequence differs by one nucleotide. The V and J genes are TRBV20-1 and TRBJ1-1; no clear D gene. CDR3 size: 11 residues. Germline V gives CDR1 DFQATT, CDR2 SNEGSKA (reference sequence). CDR3 protein: CSCRRNAEAFF. Written as DNA, the CDR3 is TGCAGTTGTAGGAGGAACGCTGAAGCTTTCTTT.

The chain has TRBV29-1 and TRBJ2-7, with unresolved D. Between the trimmed V and J ends, which lost 4 bases and 4 bases, there was a span of 17 bases. The germline gives CDR1 SQVTM, CDR2 ANQGSEA. CDR3 size: 14 residues. The CDR3 coding sequence is TGCAGCGTTGCGGCTGAAGGGAAAGGATACGAGCAGTACTTC. Protein sequence: CSVAAEGKGYEQYF.

The table lists this clonotype with a count of one. The germline gene is not matched at one end of the junction; a read error may be the cause. J is TRBJ2-2 and V is TRBV7-7; D gene uncertain. Germline-derived CDR1 and CDR2 are SSHAT and FNYEAQ (reference sequence). The length of the CDR3 is 16 residues. CDR3 bases: TGTGCTAGCAGCTTAGGCATAGGGAAGAACACCGGGGAGCTGTTTTTT. As protein: CASSLGIGKNTGELFF.

In this sample, this clonotype turned up once. The gene calls are TRBV6-6 and TRBJ2-3; D possibly matches TRBD1 or TRBD2 (5 bases each). There are 14 residues in the CDR3. CDR1 and CDR2 from the germline V gene are MNHNY and SVGAGI (reference sequence). Trimming cost V 11 bases and J 2 bases, with 17 bases left between them. Here the CDR3 DNA reads TGTGCCGGCATCTCTGGGGGTAACACAGATACGCAGTATTTT. Translation: CAGISGGNTDTQYF.

This clonotype was recorded many times. This chain joins TRBV11-1 and TRBJ2-1, with a weak D call TRBD2 (6 bases). The V end lost 4 bases, the J end lost 0 bases, and 10 bases lay between the germline ends. Germline assignment: CDR1 SGHAT and CDR2 FQDESV (reference sequence). The CDR3 loop spans 15 amino acids. CDR3 in amino acids: CASSSGTFSYNEQFF. CDR3 in DNA: TGTGCCAGCAGCTCCGGGACTTTCTCCTACAATGAGCAGTTCTTC.

This chain uses TRBV5-1 with TRBJ2-7; 7 bases agree with TRBD2. Looked up from germline, CDR1 is SGHRS and CDR2 is YFSETQ. The CDR3 extends over 14 amino acids. V gave up 4 bases and J gave up 10 bases; unmatched junction bases: 14. CDR3 protein: CASSEGTIQESQYF. The CDR3 region has the DNA TGCGCCAGCAGCGAAGGGACTATCCAAGAGAGCCAGTACTTC.

This clonotype was counted only a few times. This chain uses TRBV28 with TRBJ1-5, with TRBD1 matching over 8 bases. The germline CDR1 and CDR2 sequences are MDHEN and SYDVKM. The V gene end was trimmed by 5 bases and the J gene end by 1 base; junction bases not matched to a gene: 7. This CDR3 has 16 residues. The CDR3 spells CASSPRQGRSNQPQHF. The CDR3 nucleotides are TGTGCCAGCAGTCCACGACAGGGGCGAAGCAATCAGCCCCAGCATTTT.

There are many counts of this clonotype. V is TRBV6-5 and J is TRBJ2-6; no clear D gene. CDR3 length equals 16 residues. Germline V gene sequence: CDR1 MNHEY, CDR2 SVGAGI. The V end lost 0 bases, the J end lost 2 bases, and 8 bases lay between the germline ends. In DNA, the CDR3 is TGTGCCAGCAGTTACTCGGATAGGACTGGGGCCAACGTCCTGACTTTC. Amino acids: CASSYSDRTGANVLTF.

This clonotype has just a few counts. This may stem from a read error, because a much larger clone lies one nucleotide away. The chain uses TRBV6-5 and TRBJ2-5, with a possible D match to TRBD1 (6 bases). V was trimmed by 6 bases and J by 4 bases, leaving 12 bases between them. This CDR3 spans 13 amino acids. Looked up from germline, CDR1 is MNHEY and CDR2 is SVGAGI. The DNA of the CDR3 is TGTGCCAGCAGCGCCGACAGGAGAGAGACCCAGTACTTC. It translates to CASSADRRETQYF.

This clonotype was counted ten times or more. The chain has TRBV10-3 and TRBJ2-1; D might be TRBD1 (6 bases). V was trimmed by 5 bases and J by 2 bases, leaving 13 bases between them. The CDR3 runs to 15 residues. Germline CDR1 ENHRY, CDR2 SYGVKD. Written as DNA, the CDR3 is TGTGCCATCAGTTCGACAGGAAGCCCCTACAATGAGCAGTTCTTC. Residues: CAISSTGSPYNEQFF.

This clonotype came up many times. The chain couples TRBV9 to TRBJ2-3; D is possibly TRBD2 (5 bases). V was trimmed by 3 bases and J by 0 bases, leaving 14 bases between them. This CDR3 spans 16 amino acids. CDR1 and CDR2 (germline): SGDLS, YYNGEE. DNA of the CDR3: TGTGCCAGCAGCGCAGGAGGTAGCCATAGCACAGATACGCAGTATTTT. Encoded protein: CASSAGGSHSTDTQYF.

This chain uses TRBV5-1 with TRBJ2-6; D is possibly TRBD2 (5 bases). Looked up from germline, CDR1 is SGHRS and CDR2 is YFSETQ. The CDR3 length is 18 residues. The germline V and J ends were trimmed by 2 bases and 4 bases, with 19 bases remaining between them. CDR3 DNA: TGCGCCAGCAGCTTAGCCCTCTGGGGAGCTTCCGGGGCCAACGTCCTGACTTTC. Translating gives CASSLALWGASGANVLTF.